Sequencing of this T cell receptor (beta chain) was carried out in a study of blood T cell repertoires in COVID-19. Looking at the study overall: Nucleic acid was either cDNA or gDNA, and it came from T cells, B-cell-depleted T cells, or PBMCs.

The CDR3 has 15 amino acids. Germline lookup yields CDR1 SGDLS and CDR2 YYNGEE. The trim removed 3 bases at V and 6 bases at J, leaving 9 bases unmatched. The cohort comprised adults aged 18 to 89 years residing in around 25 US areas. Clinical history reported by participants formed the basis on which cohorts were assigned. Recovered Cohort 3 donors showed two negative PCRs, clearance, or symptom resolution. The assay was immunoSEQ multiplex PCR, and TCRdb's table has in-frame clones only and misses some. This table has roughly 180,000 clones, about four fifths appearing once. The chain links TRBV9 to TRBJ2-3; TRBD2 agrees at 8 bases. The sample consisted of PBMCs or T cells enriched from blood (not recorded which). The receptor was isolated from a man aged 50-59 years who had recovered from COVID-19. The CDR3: CASSGSGGGRDTQYF. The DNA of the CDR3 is TGTGCCAGCAGCGGCTCGGGGGGGGGCAGGGATACGCAGTATTTT.